The 22 T cell receptor beta chains below come from one sample, sequenced in a study of blood T cells in healthy people across ages. Next came a second PCR, run for about 6 to 11 cycles, which used a sample-barcoded 5' primer along with a J-beta primer mix. TCRdb fed the 5' RACE reads into MiXCR, producing one record per CDR3 protein. The sample lists under 750,000 distinct CDR3 sequences; around 48% were seen once. The sample was blood. All receptors come from a man at least 80 years old in good health.

The chain uses TRBV20-1 and TRBJ2-1; 10 nucleotides align to TRBD2. This CDR3 is 14 amino acids long. CDR1 is DFQATT, CDR2 SNEGSKA, per germline (reference sequence). With 8 bases clipped from V and 7 bases from J, the junction kept 11 bases outside the gene matches. Here the CDR3 DNA reads TGCAGTCAACCGGAGCGGGAGGGCTGGAATGAGCAGTTCTTC. Translating it yields CSQPEREGWNEQFF.

The rearrangement joins TRBV7-2 to TRBJ2-1; D gene unclear. V lost 4 bases to trimming and J lost 3 bases, with 13 bases between them. This CDR3 has 15 residues. Germline CDR1 reads SGHTA; CDR2 reads FQGNSA. The CDR3 loop is CASSSSRLGYNEQFF. In DNA, the CDR3 is TGTGCCAGCAGCTCCAGCCGCCTCGGCTACAATGAGCAGTTCTTC. Drawing the rest from reference TRBV7-2 and TRBJ2-1, the complete variable domain is GAGVSQSPSNKVTEKGKDVELRCDPISGHTALYWYRQSLGQGLEFLIYFQGNSAPDKSGLPSDRFSAERTGGSVSTLTIQRTQQEDSAVYLCASSSSRLGYNEQFFGPGTRLTVL.

This clonotype was observed a handful of times. This chain connects TRBV20-1 to TRBJ1-4, with D unresolved. The CDR3 is made up of 16 amino acids. V lost 3 bases to trimming and J lost 3 bases, with 17 bases between them. Germline V gene sequence: CDR1 DFQATT, CDR2 SNEGSKA (reference sequence). The chain's CDR3 is CSARASTESANEKLFF. The CDR3 DNA is TGCAGTGCTAGGGCGTCTACAGAATCAGCTAATGAAAAACTGTTTTTT.

The chain links TRBV5-1 to TRBJ2-1, with TRBD2 matching over 11 bases. Germline assignment: CDR1 SGHRS and CDR2 YFSETQ. This CDR3 has 20 residues. With V trimmed by 4 bases and J by 1 base, 16 bases remained unmatched. CDR3 sequence (DNA): TGCGCCAGCAGCGAGAGACGGTGGGCTAGCGGGGGGTTTTCCTACAATGAGCAGTTCTTC. Amino acids: CASSERRWASGGFSYNEQFF.

The chain employs TRBV6-5 and TRBJ1-5; 7 nucleotides agree with TRBD1. Germline V CDR1 and CDR2: MNHEY, SVGAGI. The J segment lost 5 bases and the V segment lost 5 bases, leaving 6 bases of the junction unmatched. CDR3 length: 14 residues. The CDR3 reads CASSHRDRDQPQHF. As DNA, the CDR3 is TGTGCCAGCAGTCACCGGGACAGAGATCAGCCCCAGCATTTT.

This chain uses TRBV20-1 with TRBJ2-1; a weak D match, TRBD2 (6 bases). The CDR3 totals 12 residues. The germline V gene encodes CDR1 DFQATT and CDR2 SNEGSKA (reference sequence). V lost 7 bases and J lost 10, with 17 bases in between. In DNA form, the CDR3 reads TGCAGTGTTCCGGACGCGGGGTACGAGCAGTTCTTC. This encodes CSVPDAGYEQFF.

The chain couples TRBV28 to TRBJ2-2; D uncertain. The CDR3 loop spans 13 amino acids. CDR1 MDHEN and CDR2 SYDVKM come from the germline V gene. V was trimmed by 7 bases and J by 0 bases, leaving 6 bases between them. Written as DNA, the CDR3 is TGTGCCAGCACCACGCCGAACACCGGGGAGCTGTTTTTT. Its translation is CASTTPNTGELFF.

Regarding this clonotype: At one end the junction does not follow the germline gene, possibly because of a read error. The chain combines TRBV18 with TRBJ2-5; D remains ambiguous. CDR3 length equals 14 residues. CDR1 KGHSH and CDR2 LQKENI come from the germline V gene. The CDR3 loop reads CASPPESSFETQYF. The CDR3 DNA is TGTGCCAGCCCACCCGAATCGAGTTTTGAGACCCAGTACTTC.

CDR3 residues: CASSPWAGLDTEAFF. In DNA, the CDR3 is TGTGCCAGCAGTCCATGGGCGGGGCTGGACACTGAAGCTTTCTTT. The J gene is TRBJ1-1, the V gene TRBV27; weak D call: TRBD1 (5 bases). Trimming took off 5 bases at V and 3 bases at J, with 16 bases between the two ends. The CDR3 has 15 amino acids. Germline V gene lookup returns CDR1 MNHEY and CDR2 SMNVEV (reference sequence).

This clonotype was counted once. Sequence at one end of the junction differs from germline and may be a read error. The chain carries TRBV11-2 and TRBJ2-5; D gene ambiguous. This CDR3 spans 12 amino acids. CDR1 and CDR2 (germline): SGHAT, FQNNGV. The CDR3 loop is CAGSVHQETQYF. In DNA, the CDR3 is TGTGCCGGCAGCGTTCATCAAGAGACCCAGTACTTC.

The CDR3 is CAISESRPATGFESPLHF. Here the CDR3 DNA reads TGTGCCATCAGTGAGTCGAGACCGGCGACAGGGTTTGAATCACCCCTCCACTTT. The chain combines TRBV10-3 with TRBJ1-6; TRBD1 matches at 7 bases. The germline gives CDR1 ENHRY, CDR2 SYGVKD. The CDR3 extends over 18 amino acids. Trimming at V came to 0 bases and at J to 10 bases, leaving 15 bases not matched to a gene.

This clonotype was counted only a few times. This sequence joins TRBV29-1 and TRBJ2-3; 7 bases align to TRBD1. After removal of 7 bases from V and 4 bases from J, the junction contained 5 bases not matched to a gene. Germline V gene lookup returns CDR1 SQVTM and CDR2 ANQGSEA. The CDR3 extends over 12 amino acids. This CDR3 is CSELTGADTQYF. CDR3 nucleotide sequence: TGCAGCGAACTTACAGGGGCAGATACGCAGTATTTT.

The rearrangement joins TRBV29-1 to TRBJ2-3; 8 bases agree with TRBD2. V shed 6 bases and J 0 bases; nucleotides not matched to a gene: 8. The CDR3 sequence is 15 residues long. CDR1 and CDR2 from the germline V gene are SQVTM and ANQGSEA. The chain's CDR3 is CSVRVSGGSTDTQYF. CDR3 nucleotides: TGCAGCGTGAGGGTGAGCGGGGGAAGCACAGATACGCAGTATTTT.

This chain connects TRBV12-3 or TRBV12-4 to TRBJ2-7; D gene ambiguous. Matching the DNA end better, TRBJ2-5 makes the J call doubtful. This CDR3 contains 12 residues. CDR3 in DNA: TGTGCCAGCACCCGGGCTAGGGAGACCCAGTACTTC. Its translation: CASTRARETQYF.

V gene TRBV4-3 combines with J gene TRBJ2-3; perhaps TRBD2 as D (5 bases). This CDR3 is 14 amino acids long. V was clipped by 3 bases and J by 2 bases, with 9 bases between them. The germline V gene has CDR1 LGHNA and CDR2 YSLEER. CDR3 sequence: CASSQDWTTDTQYF. The CDR3 region has the DNA TGCGCCAGCAGCCAGGACTGGACCACAGATACGCAGTATTTT.

This clonotype was observed at least ten times. CDR3 residues: CASSERLQRGNQPQHF. Written as DNA, the CDR3 is TGTGCCAGCAGCGAACGACTTCAACGGGGCAATCAGCCCCAGCATTTT. V gene TRBV6-1 combines with J gene TRBJ1-5, with D uncertain. The CDR3 spans 16 residues. Trimming cost V 6 bases and J 2 bases, with 17 bases left between them. The germline V gene has CDR1 MNHNS and CDR2 SASEGT.

In its sample, this clonotype was seen once. The chain joins TRBV19 to TRBJ1-1; D is undetermined. Germline CDR1 reads LNHDA; CDR2 reads SQIVND (reference sequence). This CDR3 has 16 amino acids. The V end lost 1 base, the J end lost 3 bases, and 15 bases lay between the germline ends. DNA for the CDR3: TGTGCCAGTAGTATAGGGACCCGGGGAAGGTACACTGAAGCTTTCTTT. It codes for CASSIGTRGRYTEAFF.

This clonotype was seen more than once but under ten times. The chain couples TRBV28 to TRBJ2-5, with 7 bases lining up with TRBD1. Germline loops: CDR1 MDHEN, CDR2 SYDVKM. J was trimmed by 1 base and V by 8 bases; bases with no gene match: 19. CDR3 length: 18 residues. The CDR3 nucleotides are TGTGCCAGCTCCGCCACAGGGGCCCTTTCCCTGATCCAAGAGACCCAGTACTTC. This gives the protein CASSATGALSLIQETQYF. Based on the CDR3 plus reference TRBV28 and TRBJ2-5, the full variable domain is DVKVTQSSRYLVKRTGEKVFLECVQDMDHENMFWYRQDPGLGLRLIYFSYDVKMKEKGDIPEGYSVSREKKERFSLILESASTNQTSMYLCASSATGALSLIQETQYFGPGTRLLVL.

The chain uses TRBV7-3 and TRBJ1-1; D is undetermined. CDR1 is SGHTA, CDR2 FQGTGA, per germline. The CDR3 is made up of 14 amino acids. Deletions cut 5 bases from V and 7 bases from J, with 17 bases between. CDR3 in DNA: TGTGCCAGCAGCCCCAACCGTAGCCCCGGTGAAGCTTTCTTT. Protein sequence: CASSPNRSPGEAFF.

V usage is TRBV20-1 and J usage is TRBJ2-4, with D maybe TRBD2 (6 bases). The J call could be wrong; TRBJ2-7 is a better fit for the DNA end. The CDR3 has 16 amino acids. Germline CDR1 reads DFQATT; CDR2 reads SNEGSKA (reference sequence). CDR3 DNA: TGCAGTGCTATAAACGGAATGGGACTGCAAAATTACGAGCAGTACTTC. Its translation: CSAINGMGLQNYEQYF.

This clonotype showed up many times. The V and J genes are TRBV7-9 and TRBJ2-5, with D unresolved. V was shortened by 1 base and J by 0 bases, with 12 bases between the two germline ends. This CDR3 has 16 residues. Germline CDR1 and CDR2: SEHNR and FQNEAQ (reference sequence). This CDR3 reads CASSLGIGTYQETQYF. The DNA of the CDR3 is TGTGCCAGCAGCTTAGGTATCGGTACCTACCAAGAGACCCAGTACTTC.

The chain carries TRBV27 and TRBJ1-1; D unresolved. The germline CDR1 and CDR2 sequences are MNHEY and SMNVEV (reference sequence). The CDR3 runs to 11 residues. The germline V and J ends were trimmed by 6 bases and 6 bases, with 8 bases remaining between them. CDR3 region: CASRSKAEAFF. The CDR3 bases are TGTGCCAGCAGGTCGAAGGCTGAAGCTTTCTTT.